The entry that follows covers one T cell receptor beta chain sequence. What antigen it recognizes has not been identified. No base quality values were provided; no much bigger clone lies one nucleotide off. This entry belongs to a study of Ad26.COV2.S vaccination and SARS-CoV-2 variants (dated by TCRdb to about 2021). Looking at the study overall: Vaccine-arm donors came from COV1001, a multicentre, randomized, double-blind, placebo-controlled phase I-IIa trial of Ad26.COV2.S in healthy adults. The TCR-sequenced set comprised about 30 samples: some 20 Ad26.COV2.S vaccine recipients, 5 placebo recipients and 8 SARS-CoV-2 convalescent individuals. Investigators remained blinded to trial group allocation during experiments and outcome assessment. TCRbeta repertoire sequencing was used to assess the specificity and breadth of SARS-CoV-2-reactive T cell receptors after Ad26.COV2.S vaccination. Trial participants were randomized into five groups of five, in which low-dose or high-dose Ad26.COV2.S was given once or twice, or placebo was given on both occasions. Ad26.COV2.S was administered intramuscularly at a dose of 5x10^10 or 1x10^11 viral particles, either as one shot or as two shots given 56 days apart. Results and caveats for the whole study, not just this receptor: Substantial breadth of spike-specific CD8+ and CD4+ T cell responses was reported after vaccination. According to the authors, total T cell responses may have been underestimated by the TCR breadth and depth analyses. Higher spike-specific TCR breadth was observed in Ad26.COV2.S recipients than in placebo recipients (P = 0.0014). Comparing responses between vaccine doses or regimens was not something the study was powered to do. Vaccine and placebo recipients had similar non-spike TCR breadth, a finding consistent with the vaccine containing only spike.

The immunoSEQ Assay was the method used to sequence TCRbeta CDR3 regions. After extraction, genomic DNA underwent amplification by bias-controlled multiplex PCR, followed by high-throughput sequencing. As for how the authors treated the data: Collapsing and filtering of sequences were performed to quantify the absolute abundance of each unique TCRbeta CDR3 region. Usable DNA was measured by amplifying reference genes present in all nucleated cells, and TCRbeta template counts were normalized to that usable DNA to estimate T cell fraction. Repertoire TCRs were annotated as SARS-CoV-2-specific by exact matching of V gene, CDR3 amino acid sequence and J gene to a known reactive TCR set. The reference SARS-CoV-2 TCR set came from MIRA and was filtered for enrichment in COVID-19-positive ImmuneCODE repertoires, removing public or cross-reactive TCRs. Using the MIRA antigens, annotated TCRs were further analysed by specific ORF or by position within an ORF. Breadth was defined as annotated unique rearrangements over total unique productive rearrangements; depth was the summed frequency of those rearrangements. Two-sided Wilcoxon rank-sum tests were applied when comparing TCR breadth between groups. TCRdb provides this immuneACCESS table in a form limited to in-frame rearrangements. Some clones are lacking; in checked studies, under half of them reflect an unresolved V gene, and why the rest are absent is not known. V, J and clone size reflect that table, while D and trimming were determined from the DNA. The sample includes about 480,000 clones, with 70% to 90% observed a single time. The ten largest clones add up to roughly 13% of the sample.

The treatment or condition label for this specimen denotes: roughly 19 received Ad26.COV2.S at low or high dose, single or two shots; 5 received placebo; per-sample allocation not given. For vaccine and placebo recipients, repertoires were sequenced using samples collected on day 63 after the first injection. Between 29 July and 7 August 2020, Cohort 1b enrolled 20 to 30 adults aged 18-55 years at one site in Boston, USA. Ad26.COV2.S consisted of a replication-incompetent adenovirus type 26 vector by which a prefusion-stabilized SARS-CoV-2 spike protein from the original Wuhan strain was expressed. The CDR3 sequence holds 15 residues, the cysteine and phenylalanine included. The read is trimmed to its CDR3 DNA, 45 bases read in frame from base 1. Ends trimmed: V by 2 bases, J by 6 bases; bases unmatched to a gene: 7. For CDR1 and CDR2, the germline V gene (reference sequence) lists SEHNR and FQNEAQ.

This specimen consisted of peripheral blood, obtained in a trial of Ad26.COV2.S vaccine versus placebo. The TCR was taken from a person between 18 and 59 years old who received the Ad26.COV2.S COVID-19 vaccine or a placebo. The rearranged segments are TRBV7-9 and TRBJ1-5; 7 middle bases align to TRBD1. Here the CDR3 is given as CASSLRQGESQPQHF. The DNA is TGTGCCAGCAGCTTACGGCAGGGGGAGTCTCAGCCCCAGCATTTT.